This paragraph reports one T cell receptor (beta chain). This clonotype showed up just a few times. Its antigen has not been determined. Base-call qualities are not available, and no considerably larger clone is one nucleotide away. This sample is drawn from a study of T cell repertoires in cytomegalovirus infection (dated by TCRdb to between 2017 and 2020). Concerning the study at large: Peptide stimulations targeted recently identified HLA-C-restricted CMV epitopes, whose presentation resists viral immunomodulation, together with well-studied HLA-B-restricted epitopes. Because public TCR beta signatures pointed to carriage of CMV infection together with the matching HLA type, the HLA type of each donor mattered for the analysis. General conclusions and limits of the study: The ex vivo response was dominated by HLA-C-restricted CMV-specific TCR beta clonotypes, which also provided the single most frequent clonotype in two of eight donors. In both this cohort and an independent approximately 400-donor cohort, the cumulative frequency of public TCR beta family members distinguished carriers of CMV infection plus the relevant HLA type.

Reading the label with the study, this specimen's treatment or condition is: in vitro stimulation with specific CMV peptide epitopes to enrich CMV-specific T cells. Sequencing instrument: Illumina HiSeq 1500. Using fastp trimming at Q25 and MiXCR clonotype assembly, TCRdb reanalyzed the public sequencing data and kept in-frame beta chains. Duplicate CDR3 protein sequences are folded into a single record with the most common DNA and genes. The sample table contains about 900,000 distinct CDR3 sequences; only one count was recorded for around 32% of them. Of the sample, roughly 12% falls within the top ten clones. V sheds 1 base and J sheds 3 bases, leaving 9 bases between their ends. The CDR3 contains 15 residues, cysteine and phenylalanine counted. Only CDR3 DNA is held: 45 bases, read in frame from base 1.

The sample here was cultured CD8+ T cells from PBMCs, taken from culture after CMV antigen stimulation. The clonotype originates from a human donor in good health (CMV status not recorded). Some clones in this sample may be carry-over from other donors' samples. The V and J segments used are TRBV12-3 or TRBV12-4 and TRBJ2-2; a tentative D call is TRBD1 (6 bases match). The CDR3 loop reads CASSLGRGYTGELFF. The nucleotides are TGTGCCAGCAGTTTAGGCAGGGGATACACCGGGGAGCTGTTTTTT.